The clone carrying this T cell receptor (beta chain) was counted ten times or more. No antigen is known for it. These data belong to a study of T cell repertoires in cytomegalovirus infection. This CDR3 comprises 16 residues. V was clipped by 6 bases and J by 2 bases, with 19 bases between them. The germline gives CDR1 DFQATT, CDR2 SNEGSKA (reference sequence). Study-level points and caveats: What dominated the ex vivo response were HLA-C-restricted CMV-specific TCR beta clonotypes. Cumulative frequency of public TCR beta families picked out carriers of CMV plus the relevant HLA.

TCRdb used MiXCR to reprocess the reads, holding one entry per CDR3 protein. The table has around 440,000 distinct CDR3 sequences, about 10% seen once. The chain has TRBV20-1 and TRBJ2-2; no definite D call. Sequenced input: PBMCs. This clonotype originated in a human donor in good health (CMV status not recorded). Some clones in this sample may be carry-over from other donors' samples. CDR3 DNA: TGCAGTGCCCGCGCGGACCGTAACCGAAACACCGGGGAGCTGTTTTTT. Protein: CSARADRNRNTGELFF.